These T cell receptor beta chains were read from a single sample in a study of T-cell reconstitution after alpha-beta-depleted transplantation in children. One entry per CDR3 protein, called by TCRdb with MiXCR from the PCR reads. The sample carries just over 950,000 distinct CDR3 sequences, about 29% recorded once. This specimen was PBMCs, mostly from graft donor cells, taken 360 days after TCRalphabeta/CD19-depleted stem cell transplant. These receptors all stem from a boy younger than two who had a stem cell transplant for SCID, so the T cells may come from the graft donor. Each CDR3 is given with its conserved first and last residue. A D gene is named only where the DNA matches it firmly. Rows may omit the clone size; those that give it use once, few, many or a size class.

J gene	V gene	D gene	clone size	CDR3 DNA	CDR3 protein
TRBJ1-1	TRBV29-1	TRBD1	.	TGCAGCGTTGGCGTACAGGGGATTAACGCTGAAGCTTTCTTT	CSVGVQGINAEAFF
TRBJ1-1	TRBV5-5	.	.	TGTGCCAGCAGCCCCTCCTTGGTTTCGAACACTGAAGCTTTCTTT	CASSPSLVSNTEAFF
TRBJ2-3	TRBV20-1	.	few	TGCAGTGCTAGAGATCCCCCTGGAGGACCCACAGATACGCAGTATTTT	CSARDPPGGPTDTQYF
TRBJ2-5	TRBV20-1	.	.	TGCAGTGCTAGAGACCCGGGGGGCGGGGAGACCCAGTACTTC	CSARDPGGGETQYF
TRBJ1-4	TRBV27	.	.	TGTGCCAGCAGCCGGGCCCCTGCAACTAATGAAAAACTGTTTTTT	CASSRAPATNEKLFF
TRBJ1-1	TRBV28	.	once	TGTGCCAGCAGTATCGTTGACAGGTGGGCGTCCGCTGAAGCTTTCTTT	CASSIVDRWASAEAFF
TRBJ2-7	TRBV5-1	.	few	TGCGCCAGCAGCTTGTTCGGGGGGCCCTCCTACGAGCAGTACTTC	CASSLFGGPSYEQYF
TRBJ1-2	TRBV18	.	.	TGTGCCAGCTCACACGGAAATGTTGGGAACTATGGCTACACCTTC	CASSHGNVGNYGYTF
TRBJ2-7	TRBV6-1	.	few	TGTGCCAGCAGCCGAGGGACCTGGGGCTACGAGCAGTACTTC	CASSRGTWGYEQYF
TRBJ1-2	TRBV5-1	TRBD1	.	TGCGCCAGCAGCTTGGTTGCAGGGGGCTTTGGCTATGGCTACACCTTC	CASSLVAGGFGYGYTF
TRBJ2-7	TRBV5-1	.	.	TGCGCCAGCAGCTTGGATCGGGGTACGAGATTCGAGCAGTACTTC	CASSLDRGTRFEQYF
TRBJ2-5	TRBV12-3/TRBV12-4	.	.	TGTGCCAGCAGTTCGGACTTCCAAGAGACCCAGTACTTC	CASSSDFQETQYF
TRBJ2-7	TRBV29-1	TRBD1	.	TGCAGCGTTGAAGAGAGGGGGCCCTTCTACGAGCAGTACTTC	CSVEERGPFYEQYF
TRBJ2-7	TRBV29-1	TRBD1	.	TGCAGCGTGGGACAGGGCGCGAACGAGCAGTACTTC	CSVGQGANEQYF
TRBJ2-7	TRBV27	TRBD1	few	TGTGCCAGCAGTCTTCGACAGGGTAAGGCCTACGAGCAGTACTTC	CASSLRQGKAYEQYF
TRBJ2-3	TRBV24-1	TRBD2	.	TGTGCCACGCGGGGGGGCCTCGCAGATACGCAGTATTTT	CATRGGLADTQYF
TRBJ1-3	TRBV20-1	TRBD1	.	TGCAGTGCTAGGGGGACAGGACGCTCTGGAAACACCATATATTTT	CSARGTGRSGNTIYF
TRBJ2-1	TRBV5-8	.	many	TGTGCCAGCAGCTTTTTCCAGGGTCCCTACAATGAGCAGTTCTTC	CASSFFQGPYNEQFF
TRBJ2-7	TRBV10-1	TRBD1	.	TGCGCCACCCGACAGGGGCTCTACGAGCAGTACTTC	CATRQGLYEQYF
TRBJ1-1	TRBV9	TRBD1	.	TGTGCCAGCAGCGTAGTAACAGGGACAGGGGCCACTGAAGCTTTCTTT	CASSVVTGTGATEAFF
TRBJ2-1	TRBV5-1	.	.	TGCGCCAGCAGCTGGGGGGTTGGAGGCAATGAGCAGTTCTTC	CASSWGVGGNEQFF
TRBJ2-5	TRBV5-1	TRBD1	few	TGCGCCAGCAGCTCCGGGGGGACAGGGCAGGAAGAGACCCAGTACTTC	CASSSGGTGQEETQYF
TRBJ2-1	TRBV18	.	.	TGTGCCAGCTCACCACTATCACGGGGCAATGAGCAGTTCTTC	CASSPLSRGNEQFF
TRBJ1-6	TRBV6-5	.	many	TGTGCCAGCAAGGGTCGGGGGGAGGAATCACCCCTCCACTTT	CASKGRGEESPLHF
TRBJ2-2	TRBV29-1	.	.	TGCAGCGTTGGCCTGGCACTGGCAAACACCGGGGAGCTGTTTTTT	CSVGLALANTGELFF
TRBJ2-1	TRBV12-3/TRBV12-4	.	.	TGTGCCAGCAGGTCCGGGCCCTACAATGAGCAGTTCTTC	CASRSGPYNEQFF
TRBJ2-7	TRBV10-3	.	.	TGTGCCATCAGTGAGTCGGGCTTCCTAGGGCACGAGCAGTACTTC	CAISESGFLGHEQYF
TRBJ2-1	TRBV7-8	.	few	TGTGCCAGCAGCGGACGTCACCTAGGGGGGAGGGAGCAGTTCTTC	CASSGRHLGGREQFF
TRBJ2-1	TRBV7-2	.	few	TGTGCCAGCAGCTTAGCGAGCCAGGGAGGTCCCAATGAGCAGTTCTTC	CASSLASQGGPNEQFF
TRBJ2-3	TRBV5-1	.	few	TGCGCCAGCAGCTTGGACAGGGCCGCCACAGATACGCAGTATTTT	CASSLDRAATDTQYF
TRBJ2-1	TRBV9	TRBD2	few	TGTGCCAGCAGCGTAGGACTAGCGGGGGGGGCATCCTACAATGAGCAGTTCTTC	CASSVGLAGGASYNEQFF
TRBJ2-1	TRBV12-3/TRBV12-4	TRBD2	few	TGTGCCAGCAGCTATAGCGGGGGGGCCGGGAATGAGCAGTTCTTC	CASSYSGGAGNEQFF
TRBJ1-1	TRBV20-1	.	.	TGCAGTGCCCGCGGGGTATTGAGCGCTGAAGCTTTCTTT	CSARGVLSAEAFF
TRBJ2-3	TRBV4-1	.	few	TGCGCCAGCAGCCAAGCGTTGACAGTCTTATCCCCTAGCACAGATACGCAGTATTTT	CASSQALTVLSPSTDTQYF
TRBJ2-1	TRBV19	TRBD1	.	TGTGCCAGTAGTATCAAACAGGGGGCGAGCGATGAGCAGTTCTTC	CASSIKQGASDEQFF
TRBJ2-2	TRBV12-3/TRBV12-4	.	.	TGTGCCAGCAGCTCCTACCCCGGGGAGCTGTTTTTT	CASSSYPGELFF
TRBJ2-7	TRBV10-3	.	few	TGTGCCATCAGTGAGAGGGGCCTTTACGAGCAGTACTTC	CAISERGLYEQYF
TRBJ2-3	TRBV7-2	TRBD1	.	TGTGCCAGCAGCCATGATGGACAGGGCACAGATACGCAGTATTTT	CASSHDGQGTDTQYF
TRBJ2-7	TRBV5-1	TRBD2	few	TGCGCCAGCAGCCAGGGACTAGCGGGGGCCCTGCCCTCCTACGAGCAGTACTTC	CASSQGLAGALPSYEQYF
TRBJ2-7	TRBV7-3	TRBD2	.	TGTGCCAGCAGCTTAATGAGCGGGGGGTCCTACGAGCAGTACTTC	CASSLMSGGSYEQYF
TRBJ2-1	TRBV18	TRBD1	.	TGTGCCAGCTCACCCCGACAGGGCCCCCACAATGAGCAGTTCTTC	CASSPRQGPHNEQFF
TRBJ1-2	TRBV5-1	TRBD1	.	TGCGCCAGCAGCCTACGGACAGGGCACTATGGCTACACCTTC	CASSLRTGHYGYTF
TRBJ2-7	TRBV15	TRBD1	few	TGTGCCACCAGCAGAGACGTACAGGGGGCCGAGCAGTACTTC	CATSRDVQGAEQYF
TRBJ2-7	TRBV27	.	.	TGTGCCAGCAGACCCGGGCCTTTCGGGGCCTACGAGCAGTACTTC	CASRPGPFGAYEQYF
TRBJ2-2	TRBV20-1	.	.	TGCAGTGCTGGGCTGCGCGGGCTTAACACCGGGGAGCTGTTTTTT	CSAGLRGLNTGELFF
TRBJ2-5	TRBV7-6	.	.	TGTGCCAGCAGCTTAGCGTTTGTCGGGGGCCAAGAGACCCAGTACTTC	CASSLAFVGGQETQYF
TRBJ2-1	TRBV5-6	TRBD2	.	TGTGCCAGCATGGGGGGGATTACCTACAATGAGCAGTTCTTC	CASMGGITYNEQFF
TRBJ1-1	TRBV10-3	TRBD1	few	TGTGCCATCAGTCGCCGGACAGGGGTGAACACTGAAGCTTTCTTT	CAISRRTGVNTEAFF
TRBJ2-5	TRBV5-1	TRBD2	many	TGTGCCAGCAGCTTCGGGGGGGCCCAAGAGACCCAGTACTTC	CASSFGGAQETQYF
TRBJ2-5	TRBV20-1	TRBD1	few	TGCAGTGCTATCCGACAGGGACGCCAAGAGACCCAGTACTTC	CSAIRQGRQETQYF
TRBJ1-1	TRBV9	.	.	TGTGCCAGCAGTAGGGTAGAGCTGGACACTGAAGCTTTCTTT	CASSRVELDTEAFF
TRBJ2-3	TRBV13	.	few	TGTGCCAGCAGCTTAGGCCTTTGGCTAGCGACAGATACGCAGTATTTT	CASSLGLWLATDTQYF
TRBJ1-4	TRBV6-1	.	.	TGTGCCAGCAGTACCGGACAGATTAATGAAAAACTGTTTTTT	CASSTGQINEKLFF
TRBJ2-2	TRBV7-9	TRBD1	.	TGTGCCAGCAGTCCAGGGGGCGAGACCGGGGAGCTGTTTTTT	CASSPGGETGELFF